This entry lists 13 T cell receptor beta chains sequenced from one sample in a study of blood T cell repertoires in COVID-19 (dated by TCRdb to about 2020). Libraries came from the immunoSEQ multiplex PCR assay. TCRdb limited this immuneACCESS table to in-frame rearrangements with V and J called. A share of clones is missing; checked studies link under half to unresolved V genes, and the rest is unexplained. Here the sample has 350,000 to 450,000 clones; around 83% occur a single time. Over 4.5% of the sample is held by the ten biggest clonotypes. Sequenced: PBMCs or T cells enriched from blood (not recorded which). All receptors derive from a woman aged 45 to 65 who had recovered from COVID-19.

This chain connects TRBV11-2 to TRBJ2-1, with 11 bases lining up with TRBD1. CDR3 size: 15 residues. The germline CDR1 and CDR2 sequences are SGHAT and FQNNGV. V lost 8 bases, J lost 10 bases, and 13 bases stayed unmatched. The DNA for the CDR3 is TGTGCCAGCTTCAAAGGGTTGGGACAGGGGGTCGAGCAGTTCTTC. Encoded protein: CASFKGLGQGVEQFF.

The CDR3 DNA reads as TGTGCCAGCAGCCATGCAGGGAGGCCCTCGAACGGGGAGCTGTTTTTT. Translation: CASSHAGRPSNGELFF. V is TRBV3-1 (or the pseudogene TRBV3-2) and J is TRBJ2-2; possible D gene TRBD2, 6 bases. V lost 3 bases to trimming and J lost 7 bases, with 18 bases between them. The CDR3 has 16 amino acids. CDR1 and CDR2 (germline): LGHDT, YNNKEL (reference sequence).

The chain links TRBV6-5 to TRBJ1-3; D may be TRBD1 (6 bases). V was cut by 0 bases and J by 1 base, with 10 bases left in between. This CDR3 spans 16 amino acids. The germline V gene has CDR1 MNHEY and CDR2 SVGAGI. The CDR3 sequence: CASSYSHGQSGNTIYF. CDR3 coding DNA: TGTGCCAGCAGTTACTCCCATGGACAGTCTGGAAACACCATATATTTT.

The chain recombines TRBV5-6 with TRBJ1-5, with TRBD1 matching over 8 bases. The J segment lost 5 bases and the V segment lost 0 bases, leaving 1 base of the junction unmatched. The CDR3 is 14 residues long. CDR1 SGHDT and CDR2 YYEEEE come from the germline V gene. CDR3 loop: CASSLVTGDQPQHF. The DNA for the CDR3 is TGTGCCAGCAGCTTGGTGACAGGGGATCAGCCCCAGCATTTT.

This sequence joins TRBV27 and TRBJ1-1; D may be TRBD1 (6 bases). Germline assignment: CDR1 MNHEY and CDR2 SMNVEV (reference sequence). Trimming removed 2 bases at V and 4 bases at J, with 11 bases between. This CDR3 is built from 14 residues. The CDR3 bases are TGTGCCAGCAGTTTAAGGGCAGGGGCCACTGAAGCTTTCTTT. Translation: CASSLRAGATEAFF.

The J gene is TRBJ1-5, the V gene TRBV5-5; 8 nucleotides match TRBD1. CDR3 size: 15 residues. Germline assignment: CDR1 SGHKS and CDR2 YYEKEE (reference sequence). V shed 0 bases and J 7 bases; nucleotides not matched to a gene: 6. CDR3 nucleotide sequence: TGTGCCAGCAGCTTGGCCGACAGGGGCGTACAGCCCCAGCATTTT. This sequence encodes CASSLADRGVQPQHF.

CDR3 nucleotides: TGTGCCAGCAGCCCAACAGGGACGCTCGACGAGCAGTACTTC. Amino acid sequence: CASSPTGTLDEQYF. This chain uses TRBV7-9 with TRBJ2-7; D possibly corresponds to TRBD1 (6 bases). The CDR3 loop spans 14 amino acids. The germline V gene has CDR1 SEHNR and CDR2 FQNEAQ (reference sequence). V lost 5 bases and J lost 5, with 16 bases in between.

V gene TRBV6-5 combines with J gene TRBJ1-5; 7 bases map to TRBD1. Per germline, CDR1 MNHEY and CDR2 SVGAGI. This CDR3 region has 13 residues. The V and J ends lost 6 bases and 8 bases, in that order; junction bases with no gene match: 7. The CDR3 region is CASSRDSSKPQHF. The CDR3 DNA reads TGTGCCAGCAGCCGGGACAGCTCAAAGCCCCAGCATTTT.

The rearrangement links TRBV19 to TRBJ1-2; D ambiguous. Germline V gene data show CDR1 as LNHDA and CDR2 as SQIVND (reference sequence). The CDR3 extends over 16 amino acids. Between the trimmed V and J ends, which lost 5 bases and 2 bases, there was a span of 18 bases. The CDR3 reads CASSFSGIPPNYGYTF. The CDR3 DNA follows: TGTGCCAGTAGTTTTAGCGGGATACCTCCAAACTATGGCTACACCTTC.

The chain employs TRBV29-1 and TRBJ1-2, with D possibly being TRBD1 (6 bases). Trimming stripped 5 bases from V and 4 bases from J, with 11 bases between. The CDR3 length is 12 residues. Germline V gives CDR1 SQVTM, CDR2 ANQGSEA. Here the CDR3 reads CSVSTGSYGYTF. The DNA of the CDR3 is TGCAGCGTTTCAACAGGGTCCTATGGCTACACCTTC. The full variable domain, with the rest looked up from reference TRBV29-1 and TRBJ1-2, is SAVISQKPSRDICQRGTSLTIQCQVDSQVTMMFWYRQQPGQSLTLIATANQGSEATYESGFVIDKFPISRPNLTFSTLTVSNMSPEDSSIYLCSVSTGSYGYTFGSGTRLTVV.

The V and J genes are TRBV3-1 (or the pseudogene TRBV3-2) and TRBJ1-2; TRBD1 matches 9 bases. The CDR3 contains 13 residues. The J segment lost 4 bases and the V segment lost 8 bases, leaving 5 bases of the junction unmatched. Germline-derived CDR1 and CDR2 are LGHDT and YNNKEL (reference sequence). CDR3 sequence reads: CASSDRGGYGYTF. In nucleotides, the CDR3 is TGTGCCAGCTCGGACAGGGGCGGCTATGGCTACACCTTC.

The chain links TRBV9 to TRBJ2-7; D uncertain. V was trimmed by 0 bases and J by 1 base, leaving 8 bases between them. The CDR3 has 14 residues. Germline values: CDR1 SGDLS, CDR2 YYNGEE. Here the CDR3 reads CASSVEAASYEQYF. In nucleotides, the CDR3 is TGTGCCAGCAGCGTAGAGGCGGCATCCTACGAGCAGTACTTC.

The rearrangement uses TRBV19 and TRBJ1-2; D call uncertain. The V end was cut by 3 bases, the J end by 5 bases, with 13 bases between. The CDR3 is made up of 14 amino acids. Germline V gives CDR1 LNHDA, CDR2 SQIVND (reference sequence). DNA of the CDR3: TGTGCCAGTAGTATCTTGCCAGAGGCATATGGCTACACCTTC. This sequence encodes CASSILPEAYGYTF.